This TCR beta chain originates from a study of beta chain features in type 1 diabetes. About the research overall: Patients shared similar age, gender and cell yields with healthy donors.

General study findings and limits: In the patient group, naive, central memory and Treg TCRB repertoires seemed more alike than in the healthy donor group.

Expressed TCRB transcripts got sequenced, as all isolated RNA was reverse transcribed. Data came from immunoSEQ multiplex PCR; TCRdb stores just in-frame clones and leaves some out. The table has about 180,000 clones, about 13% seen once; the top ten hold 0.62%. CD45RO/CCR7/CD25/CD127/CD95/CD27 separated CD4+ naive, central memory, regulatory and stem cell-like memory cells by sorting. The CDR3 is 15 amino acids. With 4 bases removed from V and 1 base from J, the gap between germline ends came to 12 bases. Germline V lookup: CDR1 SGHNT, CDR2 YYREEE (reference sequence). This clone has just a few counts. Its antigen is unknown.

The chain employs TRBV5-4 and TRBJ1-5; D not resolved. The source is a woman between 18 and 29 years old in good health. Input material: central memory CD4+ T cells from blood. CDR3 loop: CASSILGVSNQPQHF. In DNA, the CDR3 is TGTGCCAGCAGCATACTCGGAGTAAGCAATCAGCCCCAGCATTTT.